The subject of this entry is one T cell receptor (beta chain). Its antigen is undetermined. At one end, the junction sequence differs from germline, possibly due to a read error. The record originates from a study of tumor and adjacent non-tumor tissue in lung cancer. Findings of the study overall: In normal lung, the top 100 clones were significantly more dominant than in tumor.

A modified ARM-PCR protocol with three rounds of nested PCR amplified TCRbeta. TCRdb reprocessed the multiplex PCR reads via MiXCR and lists one record per CDR3 protein. The table shows some 77,000 distinct CDR3 sequences, with around 70% occurring only once. This CDR3 contains 15 residues. The germline gives CDR1 SGHAT, CDR2 FQDESV (reference sequence). This sample's RNA came from whole unsorted tissue. The sequence was collected from an older woman with non-small cell lung cancer. This sequence joins TRBV11-1 and TRBJ2-1; D is ambiguous. The material sequenced was lung tumor tissue. CDR3 sequence (DNA): TGTGCTAGCAGCTTAATACTTATTTCCTACAATTGGCAGTTCTTC. Its translation: CASSLILISYNWQFF.